The present TCR beta chain was sequenced within a study of post-analysis software for immune sequencing data. Study background: Patients had relapsing-remitting, secondary progressive or progressive-relapsing multiple sclerosis; some lacked subtype. Findings and caveats of the study: Patients showed TRBV5-6, TRBV5-1 and TRBV20-1 among a few TRBV segments more frequent than in controls.

The authors incorporated unique molecular identifiers into the TCR beta cDNA libraries. T cells, about 0.95 to 10 million of them, yielded around 460,000 cDNA molecules. TCRdb called the PCR reads again in MiXCR, with one record for every CDR3 protein. The sample records around 500,000 distinct CDR3 sequences, around 36% being singletons. Germline lookup yields CDR1 DFQATT and CDR2 SNEGSKA (reference sequence). This CDR3 is built from 14 residues. With V trimmed by 3 bases and J by 10 bases, 9 bases remained unmatched. This clonotype has only a few counts. What it binds is not known. The chain has TRBV20-1 and TRBJ1-6; 7 nucleotides match TRBD1. This clonotype was obtained from a girl aged 2-17 years with multiple sclerosis. What was sequenced was blood. The CDR3 DNA is TGCAGTGCTAGGGCACAGGGGAGTAGCTCACCCCTCCACTTT. Its translation: CSARAQGSSSPLHF.